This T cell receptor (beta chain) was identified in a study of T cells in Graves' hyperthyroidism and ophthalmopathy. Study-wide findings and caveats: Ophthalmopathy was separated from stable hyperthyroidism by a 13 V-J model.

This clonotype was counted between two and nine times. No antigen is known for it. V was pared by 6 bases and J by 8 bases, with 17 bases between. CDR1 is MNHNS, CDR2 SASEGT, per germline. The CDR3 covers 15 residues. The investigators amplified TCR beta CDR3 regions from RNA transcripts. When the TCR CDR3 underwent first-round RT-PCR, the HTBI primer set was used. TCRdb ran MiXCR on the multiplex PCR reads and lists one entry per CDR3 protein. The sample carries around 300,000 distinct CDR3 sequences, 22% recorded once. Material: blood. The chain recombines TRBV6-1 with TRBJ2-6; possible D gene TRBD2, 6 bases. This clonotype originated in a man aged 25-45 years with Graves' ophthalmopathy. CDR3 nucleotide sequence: TGTGCCAGCAGAACCGGGGGTTTCACGACCAACGTCCTGACTTTC. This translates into CASRTGGFTTNVLTF.